This is a list of T cell receptor beta chains from one sample in a study of cytotoxic CD8 clonotypes in ibrutinib-treated CLL. Sequencing was performed with immunoSEQ multiplex PCR; in TCRdb, only in-frame clones are kept and a portion is missing. The table shows tens of thousands of clones, with under 75% occurring only once. Here the sequenced sample was PBMCs, taken after 12 months of ibrutinib treatment. These receptor sequences come from a human donor with chronic lymphocytic leukemia. Both conserved end residues are trimmed from each CDR3.

J gene | V gene | CDR3 protein
TRBJ2-7 | TRBV11-2 | ASSPLYEQY
TRBJ1-2 | TRBV19 | ASRSAPSAGYT
TRBJ2-1 | TRBV7-6 | ASSLRGTGDANEQF
TRBJ2-7 | TRBV6-1 | ASSVVQGPYEQY
TRBJ1-3 | TRBV6-5 | ASRRDSNQGNTIY
TRBJ2-5 | TRBV11-1 | ASSHNSGPQETQY
TRBJ2-3 | TRBV19 | ASMDSGRADTQY
TRBJ1-1 | TRBV2 | ASSEEVNTEAF
TRBJ2-2 | TRBV11-2 | ASSPILITGGNTGELF
TRBJ1-1 | TRBV5-1 | ASSSGQPTTFMNTEAF
TRBJ2-2 | TRBV10-3 | AIRPHLTGELF
TRBJ2-5 | TRBV7-9 | ASSLPTPGGATQETQY
TRBJ2-1 | TRBV6-6 | ASILSGGAYNEQF
TRBJ2-1 | TRBV6-5 | ASSYPGGGHNEQF
TRBJ1-2 | TRBV7-7 | ASRSRPEGNGYT
TRBJ2-7 | TRBV28 | ASSWDTYEQY
TRBJ2-3 | TRBV27 | ASSFPRDTQY
TRBJ1-6 | TRBV4-1 | ASSRGQSYSPLH
TRBJ1-1 | TRBV7-2 | ASSLGGAQKRRNTEAF
TRBJ2-7 | TRBV18 | ASSYNTGSYEQY
TRBJ1-1 | TRBV18 | ASSPGVRRHTEAF
TRBJ1-2 | TRBV7-3 | ASSLNGGQSANGYT
TRBJ2-2 | TRBV7-3 | ASSPLVNTGELF
TRBJ1-4 | TRBV6-5 | ASRPQGPGEKLF
TRBJ2-2 | TRBV11-3 | ASSLESWGGTGELF
TRBJ1-1 | TRBV5-1 | ASSTHRGVNTEAF
TRBJ2-7 | TRBV6-5 | ASSYRYEQY
TRBJ1-3 | TRBV29-1 | SVEGGPSGNTIY
TRBJ2-5 | TRBV6-6 | ASSFATSGGLETQY
TRBJ2-5 | TRBV5-1 | ASSSGQAPEAQY
TRBJ2-5 | TRBV7-2 | ASSRPVDLWTQY
TRBJ1-2 | TRBV7-9 | ASSLTGVIYGYT
TRBJ2-7 | TRBV5-1 | ASSLYTGTSLSSYEQY
TRBJ1-2 | TRBV29-1 | SGGGVYGYT
TRBJ1-4 | TRBV10-2 | ASSEVGFMREKLF
TRBJ2-7 | TRBV11-2 | ASSFGDRGYEQY
TRBJ2-7 | TRBV19 | ASTNVSYEQY
TRBJ1-6 | TRBV9 | ASSVDPIGTANSPLH
TRBJ2-7 | TRBV7-8 | ASSFGQGNEQY
TRBJ2-1 | TRBV11-3 | ASRIGRGSSYNEQF
TRBJ2-3 | TRBV28 | ASRSPSGGSFTQY
TRBJ1-2 | TRBV9 | ASSPRHVLGGYT
TRBJ2-3 | TRBV7-6 | ASSFPLGTDTQY
TRBJ2-7 | TRBV19 | ASSIGRGQDEQY
TRBJ1-1 | TRBV12-5 | ASGLHKAEAF
TRBJ1-3 | TRBV18 | ASSPPNRFSGNTIY
TRBJ1-2 | TRBV2 | ASRGQSYGYT
TRBJ1-4 | TRBV7-9 | ASSSQRGGSNEKLF
TRBJ1-4 | TRBV4-1 | ASSLIQGVEKLF